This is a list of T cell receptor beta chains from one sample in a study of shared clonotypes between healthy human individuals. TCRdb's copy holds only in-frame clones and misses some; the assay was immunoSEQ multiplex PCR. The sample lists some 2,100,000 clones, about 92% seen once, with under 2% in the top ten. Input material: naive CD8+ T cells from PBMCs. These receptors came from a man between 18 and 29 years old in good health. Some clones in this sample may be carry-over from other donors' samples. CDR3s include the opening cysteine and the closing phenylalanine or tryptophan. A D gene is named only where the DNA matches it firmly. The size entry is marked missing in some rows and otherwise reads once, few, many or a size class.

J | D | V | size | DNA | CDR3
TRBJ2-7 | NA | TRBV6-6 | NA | TGTGCCAGCATACCCCAGGGTTCCCCCTACGAGCAGTACTTC | CASIPQGSPYEQYF
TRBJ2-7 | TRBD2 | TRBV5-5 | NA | TGTGCCAGCAGCTTCCCGGGACTAGCGGCCTACGAGCAGTACTTC | CASSFPGLAAYEQYF
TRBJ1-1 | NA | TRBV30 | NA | TGTGCCTGGATGGGTAGGGGGAGCACTGAAGCTTTCTTT | CAWMGRGSTEAFF
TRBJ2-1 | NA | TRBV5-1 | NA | TGCGCCAGCAGCTTTCTTGGAAGTACATTAGCGCGTGGGGACAATGAGCAGTTCTTC | CASSFLGSTLARGDNEQFF
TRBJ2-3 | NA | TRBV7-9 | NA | TGTGCCAGCAGCTTAGTAGGTAGCGGACGCGCGCAGTATTTT | CASSLVGSGRAQYF
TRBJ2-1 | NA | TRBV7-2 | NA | TGTGCCAGCAGCCAACCGCGCCCCCCGGCCTACAATGAGCAGTTCTTC | CASSQPRPPAYNEQFF
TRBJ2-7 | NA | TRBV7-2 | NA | TGTGCCAGCAGCTTAATAACCGGACCTTCCTACGAGCAGTACTTC | CASSLITGPSYEQYF
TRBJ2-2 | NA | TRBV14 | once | TGTGCCAGCAGCCAAGTGGCGGGCCGCACCGGGGAGCTGTTTTTT | CASSQVAGRTGELFF
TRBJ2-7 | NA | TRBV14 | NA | TGTGCCAGCAGCCACAGAAGGGGGGCCGGCGGCGACGAGCAGTACTTC | CASSHRRGAGGDEQYF
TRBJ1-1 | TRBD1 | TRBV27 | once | TGTGCCAGCAGTCCGCAAACTCGACCTACAGGGGGCAAGGCTGAAGCTTTCTTT | CASSPQTRPTGGKAEAFF
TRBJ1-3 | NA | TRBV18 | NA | TGTGCCAGCTCACCACCGGAACAGATTGGAAACACCATATATTTT | CASSPPEQIGNTIYF
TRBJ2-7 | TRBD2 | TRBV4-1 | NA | TGCGCCAGCAGCCAAGTAAACCGGGACTACCCCTACGAGCAGTACTTC | CASSQVNRDYPYEQYF
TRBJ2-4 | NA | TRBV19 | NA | TGTGCCAGTAGTGTCTTGGGCTCCGTGGACATTCAGTACTTC | CASSVLGSVDIQYF
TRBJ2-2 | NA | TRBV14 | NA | TGTGCCAGCAGCCAAAATAAGGCGGGGAACACCGGGGAGCTGTTTTTT | CASSQNKAGNTGELFF
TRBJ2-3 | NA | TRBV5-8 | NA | TGTGCCAGCAGCTTACTTCCACAGACCACAGATACGCAGTATTTT | CASSLLPQTTDTQYF
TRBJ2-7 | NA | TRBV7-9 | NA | TGTGCCAGCAGCGAGAGCTCCTACGAGCAGTACTTC | CASSESSYEQYF
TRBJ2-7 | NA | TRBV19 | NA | TGTGCCAGTAGTATAGACCGCGGACGGCCAGGCCTCTACGAGCAGTACTTC | CASSIDRGRPGLYEQYF
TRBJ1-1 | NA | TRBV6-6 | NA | TGTGCCAGCAGTTCAGGGGTGCGGAGTACTGAAGCTTTCTTT | CASSSGVRSTEAFF
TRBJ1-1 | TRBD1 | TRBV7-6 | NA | TGTGCCAGCAGCTCCCGGGACAGGGGATTACCCACTGAAGCTTTCTTT | CASSSRDRGLPTEAFF
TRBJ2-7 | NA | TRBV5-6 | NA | TGTGCCAGCAGCTTGGTAGGGCGGAGCTACGAGCAGTACTTC | CASSLVGRSYEQYF
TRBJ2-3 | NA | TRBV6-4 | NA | TGTGCCAGCAGTATCTCTAGCACAGATACGCAGTATTTT | CASSISSTDTQYF
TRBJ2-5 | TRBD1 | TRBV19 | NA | TGTGCCAGTAGTATAGGGACAGGGCCCCAAGAGACCCAGTACTTC | CASSIGTGPQETQYF
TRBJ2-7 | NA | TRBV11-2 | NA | TGTGCCAGCAGCTTCCTCAAGGACTACGAGCAGTACTTC | CASSFLKDYEQYF
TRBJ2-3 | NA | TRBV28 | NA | TGTGCCAGCAGACCGGGACACAACACAGATACGCAGTATTTT | CASRPGHNTDTQYF
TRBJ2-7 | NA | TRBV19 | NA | TGTGCCAGTAGTATAGTGCGGGGGCTCGCCTACGAGCAGTACTTC | CASSIVRGLAYEQYF
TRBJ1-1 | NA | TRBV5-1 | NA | TGCGCCAGCAGCTTGGTGGGGGGCACCCTAGTTGGCACTGAAGCTTTCTTT | CASSLVGGTLVGTEAFF
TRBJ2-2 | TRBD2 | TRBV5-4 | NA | TGTGCCAGCAGCGGCGGACTAGCGGGTGATACCGGGGAGCTGTTTTTT | CASSGGLAGDTGELFF
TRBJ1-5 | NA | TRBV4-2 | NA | TGTGCCAGCAGCCAAGGGACAGCTAGCAATCAGCCCCAGCATTTT | CASSQGTASNQPQHF
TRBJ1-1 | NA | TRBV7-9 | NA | TGTGCCAGCAGCGCTACAGGGCTGAACACTGAAGCTTTCTTT | CASSATGLNTEAFF
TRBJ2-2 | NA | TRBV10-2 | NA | TGCGCCAGCAGGGATGTTCGGGGTTGGGAGCTGTTTTTT | CASRDVRGWELFF
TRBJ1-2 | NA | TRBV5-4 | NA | TGTGCCAGCAGCTTGCTCTTGGAATACAGGGTGGGCGGCTACACCTTC | CASSLLLEYRVGGYTF
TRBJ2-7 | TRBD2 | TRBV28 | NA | TGTGCCAGCAGTTTTAGAGGTCTAGCGGTTCGTACCTACGAGCAGTACTTC | CASSFRGLAVRTYEQYF
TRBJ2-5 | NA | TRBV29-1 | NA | TGCAGCGTAAGACTGGGGGAAGAGACCCAGTACTTC | CSVRLGEETQYF
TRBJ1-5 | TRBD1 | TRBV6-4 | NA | TGTGCCAGCAACTACCCGGGACAGGTTCCCCAAGGCAATCAGCCCCAGCATTTT | CASNYPGQVPQGNQPQHF
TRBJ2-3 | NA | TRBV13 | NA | TGTGCCAGCGAGGGGGACAAACGTCCTGGGGGTACGCAGTATTTT | CASEGDKRPGGTQYF
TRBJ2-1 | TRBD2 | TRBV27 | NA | TGTGCCAGCAGTTGGGGCGGGAGAGGATATAATGAGCAGTTCTTC | CASSWGGRGYNEQFF
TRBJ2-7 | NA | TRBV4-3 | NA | TGCGCCAGCAGCCAAGACAGGGCCTCCTACGAGCAGTACTTC | CASSQDRASYEQYF
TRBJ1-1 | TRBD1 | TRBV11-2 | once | TGTGCCAGCAGCTTATATGTTAGGACAGGGGGTGGCACTGAAGCTTTCTTT | CASSLYVRTGGGTEAFF
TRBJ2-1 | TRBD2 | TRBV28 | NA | TGTGCCAGCATCATGACTAGCGGGAGGGCTTACAATGAGCAGTTCTTC | CASIMTSGRAYNEQFF
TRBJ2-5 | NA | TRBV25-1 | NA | TGTGCCAGCAGTCCCCCGGGGACACCCATTGGGGAGACCCAGTACTTC | CASSPPGTPIGETQYF
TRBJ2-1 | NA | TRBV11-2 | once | TGTGCCAGCAGCCCAGGACAGAATGAGCAGTTCTTC | CASSPGQNEQFF
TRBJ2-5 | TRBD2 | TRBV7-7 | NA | TGTGCCAGCAGCGATCGACTAGCGGAGAAGACCCAGTACTTC | CASSDRLAEKTQYF
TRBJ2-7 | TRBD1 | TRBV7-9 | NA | TGTGCCAGCAGCATGACAGGGGGCGGGTACGAGCAGTACTTC | CASSMTGGGYEQYF